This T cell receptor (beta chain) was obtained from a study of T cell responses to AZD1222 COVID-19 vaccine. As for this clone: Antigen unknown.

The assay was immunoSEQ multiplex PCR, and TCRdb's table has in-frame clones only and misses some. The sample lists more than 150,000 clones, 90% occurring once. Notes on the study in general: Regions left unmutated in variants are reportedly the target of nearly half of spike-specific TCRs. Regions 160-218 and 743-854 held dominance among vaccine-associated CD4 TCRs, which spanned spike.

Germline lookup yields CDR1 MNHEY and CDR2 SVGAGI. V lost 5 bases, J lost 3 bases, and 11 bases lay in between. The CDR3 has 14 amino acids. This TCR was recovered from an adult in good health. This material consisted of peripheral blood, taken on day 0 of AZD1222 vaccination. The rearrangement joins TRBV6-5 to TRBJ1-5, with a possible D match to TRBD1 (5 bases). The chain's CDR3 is CASSTQGFNQPQHF. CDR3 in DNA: TGTGCCAGCAGTACTCAGGGTTTCAATCAGCCCCAGCATTTT.